This TCR beta chain was recorded in a study of low-dose radiotherapy and immunotherapy resistance in tumors. In the study overall: Starting cycle 1 day 1, oral aspirin 300 mg was given daily for four cycles.

Many counts were recorded for this clonotype. The CDR3 contains 17 residues. J was trimmed by 2 bases and V by 4 bases; bases with no gene match: 10. Germline CDR1 reads SGHRS; CDR2 reads YFSETQ. Primers used for first-strand cDNA, a TRAV- and TRBV-specific set, covered both alpha and beta chains. TCR amplification ran approximately 20 PCR cycles using constant-region and V-primer adapter primers. Amplification of the isolated mRNA used in vitro transcription. TCRdb processed the reads anew with MiXCR; each CDR3 protein has one entry. The table includes around 83,000 distinct CDR3 sequences, 18% detected once. Time point: before trial treatment. The treatment that donors received included nivolumab, ipilimumab, aspirin, low-dose cyclophosphamide and low-dose radiotherapy.

This receptor was taken from a male donor with prostate cancer. Sequenced here: PBMCs, sampled before treatment. The J gene is TRBJ2-7, the V gene TRBV5-1; TRBD2 aligns across 12 bases. The CDR3 here is CASSTELAGGAAYEQYF. The DNA for the CDR3 is TGCGCCAGCAGCACCGAACTAGCGGGGGGTGCAGCCTACGAGCAGTACTTC.